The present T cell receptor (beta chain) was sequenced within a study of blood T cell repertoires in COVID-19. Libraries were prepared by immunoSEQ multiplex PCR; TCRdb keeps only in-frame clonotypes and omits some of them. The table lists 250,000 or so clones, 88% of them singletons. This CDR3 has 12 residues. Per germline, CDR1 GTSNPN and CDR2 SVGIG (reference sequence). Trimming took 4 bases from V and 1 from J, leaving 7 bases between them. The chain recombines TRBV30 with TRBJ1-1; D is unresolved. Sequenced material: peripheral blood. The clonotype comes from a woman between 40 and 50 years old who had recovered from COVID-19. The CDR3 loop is CAWNSPNTEAFF. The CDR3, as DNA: TGTGCCTGGAATAGCCCGAACACTGAAGCTTTCTTT.